These 20 T cell receptor beta chains were all obtained from the same sample, sequenced in a study of CD8 T cells in ankylosing spondylitis. One entry per CDR3 protein results from TCRdb running MiXCR on the 5' RACE reads. The sample records about 140,000 distinct CDR3 sequences, 7% to 10% being singletons. The specimen was synovial fluid, either unsorted or a sorted T cell fraction (not recorded which). Every receptor here comes from a male donor with ankylosing spondylitis.

This clonotype showed up many times. The chain joins TRBV7-2 to TRBJ2-3; 9 bases match TRBD1. Germline V gives CDR1 SGHTA, CDR2 FQGNSA. This CDR3 contains 13 residues. After removal of 9 bases from V and 4 bases from J, the junction contained 5 bases not matched to a gene. CDR3 region: CARGDRAADTQYF. CDR3 coding DNA: TGTGCCAGGGGGGACAGGGCGGCAGATACGCAGTATTTT.

This clonotype was recorded many times. The J gene is TRBJ2-3, the V gene TRBV7-3; TRBD1 matches at 10 bases. Germline loops: CDR1 SGHTA, CDR2 FQGTGA. The V and J ends lost 6 bases and 3 bases, in that order; junction bases with no gene match: 6. The CDR3 loop spans 15 amino acids. The CDR3 region is CASSKRTGGTDTQYF. The DNA of the CDR3 is TGTGCCAGCAGTAAACGGACAGGGGGGACAGATACGCAGTATTTT.

This clonotype appeared many times. This chain links TRBV4-1 with TRBJ2-3; perhaps TRBD2 as D (5 bases). From germline, CDR1 is MGHRA and CDR2 YSYEKL. The V and J ends lost 1 base and 2 bases respectively, with 16 bases between them. The length of the CDR3 is 17 residues. The CDR3 nucleotides read TGCGCCAGCAGCCAAGTTTGGACTGGAGGAGACACAGATACGCAGTATTTT. This translates into CASSQVWTGGDTDTQYF.

This chain joins TRBV20-1 and TRBJ1-5; D unclear. The V gene's germline CDR1 is DFQATT and CDR2 SNEGSKA (reference sequence). The CDR3 has 14 residues. With 1 base removed from V and 3 bases from J, the gap between germline ends came to 10 bases. In DNA, the CDR3 is TGCAGTGCTAGAGGCGGGTACGACAATCAGCCCCAGCATTTT. Protein: CSARGGYDNQPQHF.

This clonotype was picked up many times. The V call is TRBV12-3 or TRBV12-4, the J call TRBJ1-2; 12 nucleotides agree with TRBD1. The CDR3 is 14 amino acids. V shed 5 bases and J 7 bases; nucleotides not matched to a gene: 5. The CDR3 spells CASSPGQGAGGYTF. In DNA, the CDR3 is TGTGCCAGCAGTCCGGGACAGGGGGCAGGTGGCTACACCTTC.

This clonotype has ten or more counts. The rearrangement uses TRBV29-1 and TRBJ2-5, with a weak D call TRBD2 (5 bases). Germline loops: CDR1 SQVTM, CDR2 ANQGSEA. V lost 5 bases to trimming and J lost 4 bases, with 11 bases between them. This CDR3 spans 12 amino acids. The CDR3 sequence: CSVKRDPETQYF. CDR3 DNA sequence: TGCAGCGTTAAGAGGGATCCAGAGACCCAGTACTTC.

This clonotype has a handful of counts. The J gene is TRBJ2-4, the V gene TRBV2; D gene unclear. The CDR3 length is 11 residues. Deletions cut 8 bases from V and 1 base from J, with 3 bases between. CDR1 is SNHLY and CDR2 is FYNNEI in the germline V gene. Here the CDR3 DNA reads TGTGCCAGCGTCGCCAAAAACATTCAGTACTTC. It encodes CASVAKNIQYF.

This clonotype was detected only a few times. The V and J genes are TRBV18 and TRBJ1-5; D perhaps matches TRBD1 (6 bases). Germline assignment: CDR1 KGHSH and CDR2 LQKENI. Trimming cost V 1 base and J 4 bases, with 11 bases left between them. The CDR3 totals 15 residues. CDR3 sequence: CASSPRSGDNQPQHF. The CDR3 DNA reads as TGTGCCAGCTCACCACGGTCAGGGGATAATCAGCCCCAGCATTTT.

This clonotype was detected ten times or more. The V and J genes are TRBV6-2 or TRBV6-3 and TRBJ2-6, with D unresolved. Looked up from germline, CDR1 is MNHEY and CDR2 is SVGEGT. The CDR3 length is 15 residues. V was shortened by 7 bases and J by 3 bases, with 13 bases between the two germline ends. This CDR3 reads CASTRSELGANVLTF. CDR3 sequence (DNA): TGTGCCAGCACTCGATCGGAGCTTGGGGCCAACGTCCTGACTTTC.

This clonotype was seen at least ten times. The chain combines TRBV30 with TRBJ2-1; D is uncertain. The V gene lost 3 bases and the J gene lost 9 bases, with 12 bases spanning the gap. CDR1 GTSNPN and CDR2 SVGIG come from the germline V gene (reference sequence). This CDR3 has 12 residues. CDR3: CAWSLQGGEQFF. For the CDR3, the DNA is TGTGCCTGGAGCCTCCAAGGTGGTGAGCAGTTCTTC.

The genes are TRBV7-2 and TRBJ1-1, with TRBD1 identical over 8 bases. The trim removed 3 bases at V and 5 bases at J, leaving 5 bases unmatched. The germline V gene encodes CDR1 SGHTA and CDR2 FQGNSA. The CDR3 covers 14 residues. This chain's CDR3 is CASSFGRGRTEAFF. CDR3 DNA sequence: TGTGCCAGCAGCTTTGGCAGGGGGCGAACTGAAGCTTTCTTT.

V usage is TRBV7-9 and J usage is TRBJ1-4; D gene ambiguous. CDR3 size: 14 residues. Germline loops: CDR1 SEHNR, CDR2 FQNEAQ (reference sequence). The V and J ends lost 11 bases and 4 bases respectively, with 17 bases between them. CDR3 DNA sequence: TGTGCCGCAGAACGAGGGCAGGTTAATGAAAAACTGTTTTTT. Encoded protein: CAAERGQVNEKLFF. Variable domain in full (rest from reference TRBV7-9 and TRBJ1-4): DTGVSQNPRHKITKRGQNVTFRCDPISEHNRLYWYRQTLGQGPEFLTYFQNEAQLEKSRLLSDRFSAERPKGSFSTLEIQRTEQGDSAMYLCAAERGQVNEKLFFGSGTQLSVL.

This chain links TRBV5-1 with TRBJ2-7, with a tentative D call TRBD2 (5 bases). Per the germline V gene, CDR1 is SGHRS and CDR2 is YFSETQ. V lost 1 base to trimming and J lost 5 bases, with 7 bases between them. The CDR3 is made up of 12 amino acids. The CDR3 is CASSLPGDEQYF. Written as DNA, the CDR3 is TGCGCCAGCAGCTTGCCCGGGGACGAGCAGTACTTC.

This clonotype was counted many times. V is TRBV20-1 and J is TRBJ1-3; D call uncertain. Germline CDR1 is DFQATT and CDR2 is SNEGSKA (reference sequence). The CDR3 length is 15 residues. The germline V and J ends were trimmed by 0 bases and 0 bases, with 9 bases remaining between them. The CDR3 nucleotides read TGCAGTGCTAGAGATATGGCTTACTCTGGAAACACCATATATTTT. Protein: CSARDMAYSGNTIYF.

V gene TRBV20-1 combines with J gene TRBJ1-1, with D uncertain. V was cut by 6 bases and J by 2 bases, with 13 bases left in between. The CDR3 extends over 13 amino acids. Germline V gene data show CDR1 as DFQATT and CDR2 as SNEGSKA (reference sequence). Written as DNA, the CDR3 is TGCAGTGCCATCCCCACCTCCAACACTGAAGCTTTCTTT. Translating gives CSAIPTSNTEAFF.

This clonotype was detected a few times. The rearrangement links TRBV5-1 to TRBJ2-7, with D possibly being TRBD2 (6 bases). The CDR3 extends over 15 amino acids. Trimming cost V 1 base and J 5 bases, with 16 bases left between them. Germline CDR1 is SGHRS and CDR2 is YFSETQ. The CDR3, as DNA: TGCGCCAGCAGCTTGAGATCTGGGGAGGCGGACGAGCAGTACTTC. This encodes CASSLRSGEADEQYF.

This clonotype was seen ten or more times. CDR3 DNA sequence: TGTGCCAGCACTGGACAGGGCCGAGAGACCCAGTACTTC. This encodes CASTGQGRETQYF. The chain combines TRBV2 with TRBJ2-5; TRBD1 matches 8 bases. CDR3 length equals 13 residues. Germline loops: CDR1 SNHLY, CDR2 FYNNEI. V was pared by 7 bases and J by 4 bases, with 5 bases of the junction left unmatched. Based on the CDR3 plus reference TRBV2 and TRBJ2-5, the full variable domain is EPEVTQTPSHQVTQMGQEVILRCVPISNHLYFYWYRQILGQKVEFLVSFYNNEISEKSEIFDDQFSVERPDGSNFTLKIRSTKLEDSAMYFCASTGQGRETQYFGPGTRLLVL.

CDR3 sequence (DNA): TGTGCCAGCAGTTTATTCGGACAGGGGGCTGAAGCTTTCTTT. Translation: CASSLFGQGAEAFF. V gene TRBV27 combines with J gene TRBJ1-1, with 10 bases matching TRBD1. This CDR3 spans 14 amino acids. CDR1 and CDR2 (germline): MNHEY, SMNVEV (reference sequence). J lost 6 bases, V lost 1 base, and 2 bases had no gene match.

This clonotype was counted only a few times. CDR3 loop: CASSEDRRYGYTF. The CDR3 DNA reads as TGTGCCAGCAGCGAAGACAGGAGATATGGCTACACCTTC. This chain links TRBV7-2 with TRBJ1-2, with a weak D call TRBD1 (6 bases). CDR1 and CDR2 from the germline V gene are SGHTA and FQGNSA. This CDR3 region has 13 residues. Deletions cut 5 bases from V and 5 bases from J, with 12 bases between.

This clonotype has more than one count but fewer than ten. This sequence joins TRBV7-8 and TRBJ2-1; TRBD1 matches at 7 bases. V lost 5 bases and J lost 6; bases outside the gene matches: 7. Looked up from germline, CDR1 is SGHVS and CDR2 is FQNEAQ. The CDR3 loop spans 14 amino acids. CDR3 sequence reads: CASSPGQWSNEQFF. CDR3 DNA: TGTGCCAGCAGCCCGGGACAGTGGAGCAATGAGCAGTTCTTC.